The subject of this entry is one TCR beta chain. The junction departs from the called germline gene at one end, perhaps through a read error. Germline V lookup: CDR1 LNHDA, CDR2 SQIVND (reference sequence). The CDR3 is 16 residues long. The sample is drawn from a study of cytomegalovirus exposure and HLA in healthy donors. Both 60 Vbeta primers and 13 Jbeta primers went into the PCR. Measured with immunoSEQ multiplex PCR; TCRdb has only the in-frame clones, and not every one. The sample lists about 160,000 clones; 60% to 85% were seen once. The sequence was collected from a woman in her forties in good health and CMV-seronegative. The material sequenced was PBMCs. The gene calls are TRBV19 and TRBJ1-2; D is possibly TRBD1 (5 bases). The CDR3 region is CASSIDLRGLNYGYTF. For the CDR3, the DNA is TGTGCCAGCAGTATAGATCTTAGGGGCCTTAACTATGGCTACACCTTC. Using reference TRBV19 and TRBJ1-2 for the parts outside the CDR3, the full variable domain is DGGITQSPKYLFRKEGQNVTLSCEQNLNHDAMYWYRQDPGQGLRLIYYSQIVNDFQKGDIAEGYSVSREKKESFPLTVTSAQKNPTAFYLCASSIDLRGLNYGYTFGSGTRLTVV.